This TCR beta chain was obtained from a study of T cell clonality in common variable immunodeficiency. CVID and control samples used equivalent genomic DNA input. Produced via immunoSEQ multiplex PCR; TCRdb's table is partial and in-frame only. The sample yields around 32,000 clones, without any singletons. Study outcomes and limitations: In common variable immunodeficiency, TCR beta chains reportedly carried fewer deletions and N-nucleotide insertions. T cell subpopulation sequencing would be needed to explain CVID clonality.

Blood samples were heparinized, about 4.5 to 8 ml per donor. This clone was observed a handful of times. The antigen remains undetermined. Specimen: peripheral blood mononuclear cells. The receptor was derived from a person aged 18 to 75 in good health.

CDR3 sequence reads: CASIWEGQAYEQYF. CDR3 bases read: TGCGCCAGCATTTGGGAAGGACAAGCCTACGAG. This chain connects TRBV23-1 to TRBJ2-7, with TRBD1 as a possible D gene (5 bases). The DNA ends 3 residues before the CDR3 does, and the rest of the CDR3 is filled in from the germline J gene. TRBV23-1 is identified as an open reading frame with a role that is uncertain. The CDR3 runs 14 residues. Between the trimmed V and J ends, which lost 7 bases and 2 bases, there was a span of 15 bases.